This T cell receptor (beta chain) was captured in a study of regulatory T cells in long-lasting Graves disease. Study-level points and caveats: Preferential use of TRBV28, TRBJ1-2 and TRBJ2-5 was seen in persistent disease.

Arm-PCR of CDR3 regions and iRepertoire HTBI primers were the basis on which TCR beta libraries were built. MiXCR, run by TCRdb on the multiplex PCR reads, gives a single entry per CDR3 protein. The data contain some 560,000 distinct CDR3 sequences, 16% of them singletons. The sample's time point: newly diagnosed GD, antithyroid drugs for less than 3 months. PBMC-extracted RNA yielded the TCR library. About this clonotype: The antigen remains unidentified.

The CDR3 spans 14 residues. Germline trimming cut 4 bases from V and 4 bases from J; bases unmatched to any gene: 10. Per germline, CDR1 DFQATT and CDR2 SNEGSKA (reference sequence). The sample was also reused in another study, on T cells in Graves' hyperthyroidism and ophthalmopathy.

This chain links TRBV20-1 with TRBJ2-7; 7 bases agree with TRBD1. The receptor comes from a woman aged 35-65 years with Graves disease. The starting material was peripheral blood mononuclear cells (PBMCs), obtained at new diagnosis, from a patient treated with antithyroid drugs. CDR3 in amino acids: CSAIGSGGLYEQYF. The CDR3 DNA sequence: TGCAGTGCTATTGGGTCAGGGGGATTGTACGAGCAGTACTTC.